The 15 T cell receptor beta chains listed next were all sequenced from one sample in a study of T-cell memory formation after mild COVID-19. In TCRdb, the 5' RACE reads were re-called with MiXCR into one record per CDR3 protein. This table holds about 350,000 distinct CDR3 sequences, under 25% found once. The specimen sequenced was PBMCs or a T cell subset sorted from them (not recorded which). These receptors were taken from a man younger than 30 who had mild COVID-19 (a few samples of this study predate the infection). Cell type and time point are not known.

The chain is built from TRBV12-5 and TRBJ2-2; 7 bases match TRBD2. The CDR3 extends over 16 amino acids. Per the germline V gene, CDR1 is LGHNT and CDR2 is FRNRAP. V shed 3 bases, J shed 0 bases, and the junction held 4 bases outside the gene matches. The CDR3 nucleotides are TGTGCTAGTGGTTTCTTTCGGGGGGCGAACACCGGGGAGCTGTTTTTT. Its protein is CASGFFRGANTGELFF.

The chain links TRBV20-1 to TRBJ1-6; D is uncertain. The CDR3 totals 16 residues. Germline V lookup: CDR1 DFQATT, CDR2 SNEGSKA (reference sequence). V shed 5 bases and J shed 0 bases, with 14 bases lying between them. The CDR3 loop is CSAGRRGSSYNSPLHF. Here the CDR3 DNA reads TGCAGTGCTGGACGTCGAGGGAGCTCCTATAATTCACCCCTCCACTTT.

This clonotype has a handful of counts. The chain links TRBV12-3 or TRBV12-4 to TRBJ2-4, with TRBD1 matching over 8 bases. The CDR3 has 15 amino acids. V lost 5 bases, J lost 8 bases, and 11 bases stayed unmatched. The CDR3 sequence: CASSATDRGWDIQYF. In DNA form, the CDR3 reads TGTGCCAGCAGTGCGACCGACAGGGGCTGGGACATTCAGTACTTC.

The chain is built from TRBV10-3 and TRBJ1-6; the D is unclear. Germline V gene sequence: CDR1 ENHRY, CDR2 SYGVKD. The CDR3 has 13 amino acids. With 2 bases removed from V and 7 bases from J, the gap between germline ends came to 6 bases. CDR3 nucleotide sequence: TGTGCCATCAGTGAGGGACGGAATTCACCCCTCCACTTT. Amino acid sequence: CAISEGRNSPLHF.

The CDR3 DNA is TGTGCCAGCAGCCTGGTCGGGGGAATGGGAGATACGCAGTATTTT. Its translation is CASSLVGGMGDTQYF. This chain links TRBV5-4 with TRBJ2-3, with D maybe TRBD2 (6 bases). V dropped 4 bases and J dropped 5 bases, with 17 bases sitting between them. There are 15 residues in the CDR3. Germline-derived CDR1 and CDR2 are SGHNT and YYREEE (reference sequence).

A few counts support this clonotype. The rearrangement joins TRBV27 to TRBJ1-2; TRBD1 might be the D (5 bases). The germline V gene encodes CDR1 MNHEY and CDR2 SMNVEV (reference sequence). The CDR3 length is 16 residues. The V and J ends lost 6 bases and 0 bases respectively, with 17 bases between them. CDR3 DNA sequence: TGTGCCAGCAGCTCCCCTGGGGCTTTGGCTAACTATGGCTACACCTTC. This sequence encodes CASSSPGALANYGYTF.

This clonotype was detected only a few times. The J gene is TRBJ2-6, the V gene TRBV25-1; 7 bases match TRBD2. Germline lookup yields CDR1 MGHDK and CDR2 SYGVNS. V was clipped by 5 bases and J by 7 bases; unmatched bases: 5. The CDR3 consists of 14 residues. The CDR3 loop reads CASSPTGGANVLTF. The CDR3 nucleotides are TGTGCCAGCAGTCCCACGGGAGGTGCCAACGTCCTGACTTTC.

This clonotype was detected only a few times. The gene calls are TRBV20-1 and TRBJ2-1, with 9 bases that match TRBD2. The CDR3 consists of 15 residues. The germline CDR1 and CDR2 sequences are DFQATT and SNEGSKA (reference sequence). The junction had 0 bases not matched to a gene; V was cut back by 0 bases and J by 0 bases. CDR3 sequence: CSARDSGSSYNEQFF. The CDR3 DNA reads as TGCAGTGCTAGAGATAGCGGGAGCTCCTACAATGAGCAGTTCTTC.

CDR3 coding DNA: TGTGCCACCAGCATAAGGGACAGGGTATTCGAGACCCAGTACTTC. Translated: CATSIRDRVFETQYF. This rearrangement joins TRBV15 to TRBJ2-5; TRBD1 matches at 9 bases. The CDR3 consists of 15 residues. Germline CDR1 is LNHNV and CDR2 is YYDKDF (reference sequence). V lost 4 bases to trimming and J lost 5 bases; unmatched junction nucleotides: 8. Full variable domain (rest looked up from reference TRBV15 and TRBJ2-5): DAMVIQNPRYQVTQFGKPVTLSCSQTLNHNVMYWYQQKSSQAPKLLFHYYDKDFNNEADTPDNFQSRRPNTSFCFLDIRSPGLGDTAMYLCATSIRDRVFETQYFGPGTRLLVL.

CDR3: CASSPGSPGDTQYF. CDR3 nucleotide sequence: TGTGCCAGCAGCCCCGGGTCCCCGGGGGATACGCAGTATTTT. The genes are TRBV7-3 and TRBJ2-3; weak D call: TRBD2 (5 bases). The CDR3 is 14 residues long. Germline values: CDR1 SGHTA, CDR2 FQGTGA. V dropped 5 bases and J dropped 6 bases, with 15 bases sitting between them.

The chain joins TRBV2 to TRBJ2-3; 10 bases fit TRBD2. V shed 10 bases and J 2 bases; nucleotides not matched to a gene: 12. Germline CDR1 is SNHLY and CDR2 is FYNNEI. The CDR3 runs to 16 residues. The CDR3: CAILKTGLAVTDTQYF. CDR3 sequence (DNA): TGTGCCATCCTAAAGACCGGACTAGCGGTCACAGATACGCAGTATTTT.

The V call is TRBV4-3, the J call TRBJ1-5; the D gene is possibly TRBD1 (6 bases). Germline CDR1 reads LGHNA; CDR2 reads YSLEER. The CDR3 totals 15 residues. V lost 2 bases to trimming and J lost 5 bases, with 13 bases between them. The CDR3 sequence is CASSQWPDSDQPQHF. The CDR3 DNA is TGCGCCAGCAGCCAATGGCCGGACAGTGATCAGCCCCAGCATTTT.

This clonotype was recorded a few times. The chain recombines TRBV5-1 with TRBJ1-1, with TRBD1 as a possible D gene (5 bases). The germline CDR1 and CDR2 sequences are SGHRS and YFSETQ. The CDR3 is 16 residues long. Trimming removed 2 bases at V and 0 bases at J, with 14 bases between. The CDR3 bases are TGCGCCAGCAGCTTTCTGGGACCCGGCCTGAACACTGAAGCTTTCTTT. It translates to CASSFLGPGLNTEAFF.

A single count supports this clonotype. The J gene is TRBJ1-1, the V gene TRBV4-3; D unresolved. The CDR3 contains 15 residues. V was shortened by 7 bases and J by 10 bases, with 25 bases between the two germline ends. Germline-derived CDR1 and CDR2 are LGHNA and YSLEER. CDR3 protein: CASNPAWRPSVAAFF. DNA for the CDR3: TGCGCCAGCAACCCGGCATGGAGGCCCTCGGTTGCAGCTTTCTTT.

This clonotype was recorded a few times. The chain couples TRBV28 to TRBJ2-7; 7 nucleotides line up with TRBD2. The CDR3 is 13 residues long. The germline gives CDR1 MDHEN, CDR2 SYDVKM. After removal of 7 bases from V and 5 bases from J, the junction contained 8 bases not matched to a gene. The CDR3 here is CASKTLGGNEQYV. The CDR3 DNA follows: TGTGCCAGCAAAACTCTCGGGGGGAACGAGCAGTACGTC.